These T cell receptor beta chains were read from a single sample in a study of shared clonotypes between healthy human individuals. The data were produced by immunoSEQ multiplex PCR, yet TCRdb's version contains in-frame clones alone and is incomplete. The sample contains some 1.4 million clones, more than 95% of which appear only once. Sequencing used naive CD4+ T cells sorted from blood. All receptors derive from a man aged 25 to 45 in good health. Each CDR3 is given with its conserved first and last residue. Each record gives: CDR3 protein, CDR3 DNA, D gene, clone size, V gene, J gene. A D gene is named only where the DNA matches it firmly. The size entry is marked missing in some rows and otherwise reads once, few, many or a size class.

CDR3aa: CASSESGAGTDTQYF
CDR3nt: TGCGCCAGCAGTGAGAGCGGAGCGGGCACAGATACGCAGTATTTT
d_gene: -
abundance: -
v_gene: TRBV10-1
j_gene: TRBJ2-3

CDR3aa: CASSEASGSSYNEQFF
CDR3nt: TGTGCCAGCAGCGAGGCAAGCGGGAGCTCCTACAATGAGCAGTTCTTC
d_gene: TRBD2
abundance: -
v_gene: TRBV9
j_gene: TRBJ2-1

CDR3aa: CAISESNGGGTDTQYF
CDR3nt: TGTGCCATCAGTGAGTCGAATGGGGGCGGGACTGATACGCAGTATTTT
d_gene: -
abundance: -
v_gene: TRBV10-3
j_gene: TRBJ2-3

CDR3aa: CASSIDPSQYEQYF
CDR3nt: TGTGCCAGTAGTATTGATCCCTCCCAATACGAGCAGTACTTC
d_gene: -
abundance: -
v_gene: TRBV19
j_gene: TRBJ2-7

CDR3aa: CSVGGTGESWGYGYTF
CDR3nt: TGCAGCGTTGGAGGGACAGGAGAGAGTTGGGGCTATGGCTACACCTTC
d_gene: TRBD1
abundance: once
v_gene: TRBV29-1
j_gene: TRBJ1-2

CDR3aa: CASRYLGGYNEQFF
CDR3nt: TGTGCCAGCAGGTACTTAGGAGGCTACAATGAGCAGTTCTTC
d_gene: -
abundance: -
v_gene: TRBV5-4
j_gene: TRBJ2-1

CDR3aa: CASMTTGPSDTQYF
CDR3nt: TGTGCCAGTATGACGACAGGGCCCTCGGATACGCAGTATTTT
d_gene: TRBD1
abundance: -
v_gene: TRBV19
j_gene: TRBJ2-3

CDR3aa: CASSFGVGKLFF
CDR3nt: TGTGCCAGCAGTTTTGGCGTGGGAAAACTGTTTTTT
d_gene: -
abundance: -
v_gene: TRBV27
j_gene: TRBJ1-4

CDR3aa: CASTLGLNYEQYF
CDR3nt: TGTGCCAGCACCCTGGGACTCAACTACGAGCAGTACTTC
d_gene: -
abundance: -
v_gene: TRBV6-6
j_gene: TRBJ2-7

CDR3aa: CASSSWTGGFFEQYF
CDR3nt: TGTGCCAGCAGCTCCTGGACAGGGGGCTTTTTCGAGCAGTACTTC
d_gene: TRBD1
abundance: -
v_gene: TRBV11-2
j_gene: TRBJ2-7

CDR3aa: CATSRDSEDTQYF
CDR3nt: TGTGCCACCAGCAGAGATTCTGAAGATACGCAGTATTTT
d_gene: -
abundance: -
v_gene: TRBV15
j_gene: TRBJ2-3

CDR3aa: CASSFEPLGQGDTEAFF
CDR3nt: TGTGCCAGCAGTTTTGAGCCCCTGGGGCAGGGGGACACTGAAGCTTTCTTT
d_gene: TRBD1
abundance: -
v_gene: TRBV27
j_gene: TRBJ1-1

CDR3aa: CASSLGGRASEQFF
CDR3nt: TGTGCCAGCAGCTTGGGCGGGAGGGCAAGTGAGCAGTTCTTC
d_gene: TRBD2
abundance: -
v_gene: TRBV11-3
j_gene: TRBJ2-1

CDR3aa: CASRRGTGRAEKLFF
CDR3nt: TGTGCCAGCAGGCGTGGGACAGGGCGGGCGGAAAAACTGTTTTTT
d_gene: TRBD1
abundance: -
v_gene: TRBV28
j_gene: TRBJ1-4

CDR3aa: CASSYDSYTDTQYF
CDR3nt: TGCGCCAGCAGCTACGACAGTTACACAGATACGCAGTATTTT
d_gene: -
abundance: -
v_gene: TRBV5-1
j_gene: TRBJ2-3

CDR3aa: CASSSTGDSYEQYF
CDR3nt: TGTGCCAGTAGTAGTACAGGGGACTCCTACGAGCAGTACTTC
d_gene: TRBD1
abundance: -
v_gene: TRBV19
j_gene: TRBJ2-7

CDR3aa: CASSHRTGSSSYF
CDR3nt: TGCGCCAGCAGCCATCGGACAGGGTCGAGTTCGTACTTC
d_gene: TRBD1
abundance: -
v_gene: TRBV4-3
j_gene: TRBJ2-7

CDR3aa: CASSSGLAGVRADTQYF
CDR3nt: TGTGCCAGCAGTTCGGGACTAGCGGGAGTCAGAGCAGATACGCAGTATTTT
d_gene: TRBD2
abundance: -
v_gene: TRBV27
j_gene: TRBJ2-3

CDR3aa: CASSPSAGVQYF
CDR3nt: TGTGCCAGTAGCCCCTCAGCGGGAGTGCAGTATTTT
d_gene: TRBD2
abundance: -
v_gene: TRBV19
j_gene: TRBJ2-3

CDR3aa: CASSLSLYGYTF
CDR3nt: TGTGCCAGCAGCTTAAGTCTCTATGGCTACACCTTC
d_gene: -
abundance: -
v_gene: TRBV7-2
j_gene: TRBJ1-2

CDR3aa: CASSLRAEQYF
CDR3nt: TGTGCCAGCAGTTTGAGGGCCGAGCAGTACTTC
d_gene: -
abundance: -
v_gene: TRBV28
j_gene: TRBJ2-7

CDR3aa: CSVGNGYTF
CDR3nt: TGCAGCGTGGGCAATGGCTACACCTTC
d_gene: -
abundance: -
v_gene: TRBV29-1
j_gene: TRBJ1-2

CDR3aa: CASSPNPREQETQYF
CDR3nt: TGTGCCAGCTCACCAAATCCCCGGGAACAAGAGACCCAGTACTTC
d_gene: -
abundance: -
v_gene: TRBV18
j_gene: TRBJ2-5

CDR3aa: CASGRNTEAFF
CDR3nt: TGCGCCAGCGGTAGGAACACTGAAGCTTTCTTT
d_gene: -
abundance: -
v_gene: TRBV10-2
j_gene: TRBJ1-1

CDR3aa: CASRRENTGELFF
CDR3nt: TGTGCCAGCAGGCGGGAAAACACCGGGGAGCTGTTTTTT
d_gene: -
abundance: -
v_gene: TRBV7-2
j_gene: TRBJ2-2

CDR3aa: CASSLGQISGNTIYF
CDR3nt: TGTGCCAGCAGCCTAGGACAGATCTCTGGAAACACCATATATTTT
d_gene: -
abundance: -
v_gene: TRBV5-8
j_gene: TRBJ1-3

CDR3aa: CATSRGTSGSQETQYF
CDR3nt: TGTGCCACCAGCAGAGGGACTAGCGGGTCCCAAGAGACCCAGTACTTC
d_gene: TRBD2
abundance: -
v_gene: TRBV15
j_gene: TRBJ2-5

CDR3aa: CASSDSRFGTNYGYTF
CDR3nt: TGTGCCAGCAGTGACTCCAGGTTTGGAACCAACTATGGCTACACCTTC
d_gene: -
abundance: -
v_gene: TRBV2
j_gene: TRBJ1-2

CDR3aa: CASSPPGPSNQPQHF
CDR3nt: TGTGCCAGCAGCCCACCGGGACCCAGCAATCAGCCCCAGCATTTT
d_gene: -
abundance: -
v_gene: TRBV5-8
j_gene: TRBJ1-5

CDR3aa: CSVEKIAASTDTQYF
CDR3nt: TGCAGCGTTGAAAAAATAGCGGCTAGCACAGATACGCAGTATTTT
d_gene: -
abundance: once
v_gene: TRBV29-1
j_gene: TRBJ2-3

CDR3aa: CASRTGGAGNQPQHF
CDR3nt: TGTGCCAGCAGGACAGGGGGCGCAGGCAATCAGCCCCAGCATTTT
d_gene: TRBD1
abundance: -
v_gene: TRBV6-5
j_gene: TRBJ1-5

CDR3aa: CASSEQAVYSNQPQHF
CDR3nt: TGTGCCAGCAGTGAACAGGCAGTATATAGCAATCAGCCCCAGCATTTT
d_gene: -
abundance: -
v_gene: TRBV2
j_gene: TRBJ1-5

CDR3aa: CASSLAPGSNTQYF
CDR3nt: TGTGCCAGCAGCTTAGCGCCGGGCAGTAATACGCAGTATTTT
d_gene: -
abundance: -
v_gene: TRBV7-2
j_gene: TRBJ2-3

CDR3aa: CASSPDRSGSLHEQYF
CDR3nt: TGTGCCAGCTCACCGGATAGGAGCGGGAGTCTCCACGAGCAGTACTTC
d_gene: TRBD2
abundance: -
v_gene: TRBV18
j_gene: TRBJ2-7

CDR3aa: CASSESERPGLGNQPQHF
CDR3nt: TGTGCCAGCAGTGAGTCGGAGCGACCCGGCCTCGGCAATCAGCCCCAGCATTTT
d_gene: -
abundance: -
v_gene: TRBV21-1
j_gene: TRBJ1-5

CDR3aa: CASSASPRTDTQYF
CDR3nt: TGTGCCAGCAGTGCTAGCCCCCGCACAGATACGCAGTATTTT
d_gene: -
abundance: -
v_gene: TRBV9
j_gene: TRBJ2-3

CDR3aa: CSVGGGVWGYTF
CDR3nt: TGCAGCGTTGGTGGGGGTGTTTGGGGCTACACCTTC
d_gene: -
abundance: -
v_gene: TRBV29-1
j_gene: TRBJ1-2

CDR3aa: CASRVTASSYNEQFF
CDR3nt: TGTGCCAGCAGGGTAACGGCTAGCTCCTACAATGAGCAGTTCTTC
d_gene: -
abundance: -
v_gene: TRBV2
j_gene: TRBJ2-1

CDR3aa: CASSSKRTSGRAGETQYF
CDR3nt: TGCGCCAGCAGCTCGAAGCGGACTAGCGGGAGGGCCGGGGAGACCCAGTACTTC
d_gene: TRBD2
abundance: -
v_gene: TRBV5-1
j_gene: TRBJ2-5

CDR3aa: CASSAGGGGSQPQHF
CDR3nt: TGTGCCAGCAGCGCAGGAGGGGGAGGAAGTCAGCCCCAGCATTTT
d_gene: -
abundance: -
v_gene: TRBV5-8
j_gene: TRBJ1-5

CDR3aa: CASSSTLGQLYNEQFF
CDR3nt: TGTGCCAGCAGCTCCACTCTGGGACAGTTGTACAATGAGCAGTTCTTC
d_gene: TRBD1
abundance: -
v_gene: TRBV14
j_gene: TRBJ2-1

CDR3aa: CASLYSIRSYEQYF
CDR3nt: TGTGCCAGCCTCTACAGCATCCGCTCCTACGAGCAGTACTTC
d_gene: -
abundance: -
v_gene: TRBV6-1
j_gene: TRBJ2-7

CDR3aa: CASSPLRRANTGELFF
CDR3nt: TGTGCCAGCAGCCCACTTCGTCGCGCGAACACCGGGGAGCTGTTTTTT
d_gene: -
abundance: -
v_gene: TRBV7-9
j_gene: TRBJ2-2

CDR3aa: CASSRGLGELFF
CDR3nt: TGTGCCAGCAGCCGCGGGTTGGGGGAGCTGTTTTTT
d_gene: -
abundance: -
v_gene: TRBV7-9
j_gene: TRBJ2-2

CDR3aa: CASSLGLAGGLDTQYF
CDR3nt: TGTGCCAGCAGCCTGGGACTAGCGGGAGGTTTAGATACGCAGTATTTT
d_gene: TRBD2
abundance: -
v_gene: TRBV7-9
j_gene: TRBJ2-3

CDR3aa: CASGRQGVGQPQHF
CDR3nt: TGTGCCAGCGGGAGGCAGGGGGTCGGTCAGCCCCAGCATTTT
d_gene: TRBD1
abundance: -
v_gene: TRBV2
j_gene: TRBJ1-5

CDR3aa: CASRTTGAYQPQHF
CDR3nt: TGTGCCAGCCGTACCACCGGGGCCTATCAGCCCCAGCATTTT
d_gene: -
abundance: -
v_gene: TRBV2
j_gene: TRBJ1-5

CDR3aa: CASSLDRTLAKNIQYF
CDR3nt: TGCGCCAGCAGCTTGGACAGGACCTTAGCCAAAAACATTCAGTACTTC
d_gene: -
abundance: -
v_gene: TRBV5-1
j_gene: TRBJ2-4